Following are 21 T cell receptor beta chains from one sample sequenced in a study of blood T cell repertoires in COVID-19. This table comes from immunoSEQ multiplex PCR, and its TCRdb copy is limited to in-frame clones, with some not included. The data show more than 400,000 clones, with 90% seen just once and approximately 0.55% held by the top ten. The sequenced material came from PBMCs or T cells enriched from blood (not recorded which). These receptors were collected from a man between 18 and 29 years old who had recovered from COVID-19.

This sequence joins TRBV3-1 (or the pseudogene TRBV3-2) and TRBJ2-3, with 7 bases aligning to TRBD2. The germline V gene has CDR1 LGHDT and CDR2 YNNKEL (reference sequence). The CDR3 is made up of 15 amino acids. V gave up 0 bases and J gave up 5 bases; unmatched junction bases: 5. CDR3 sequence: CASSQDQLAVDTQYF. The CDR3 DNA follows: TGTGCCAGCAGCCAAGATCAGCTAGCGGTAGATACGCAGTATTTT.

This clone was seen only once. The chain uses TRBV6-5 and TRBJ1-5; tentative D call: TRBD1 (6 bases). In germline, CDR1 is MNHEY, CDR2 SVGAGI. V gave up 6 bases and J gave up 0 bases, with 12 bases separating them. There are 15 residues in the CDR3. The CDR3 spells CASSPGTLSNQPQHF. CDR3 in DNA: TGTGCCAGCAGCCCCGGGACACTTAGCAATCAGCCCCAGCATTTT.

V usage is TRBV5-5 and J usage is TRBJ2-7; TRBD2 matches at 8 bases. Losses at the gene ends were 4 bases for V and 5 bases for J; bases not matched to a gene: 5. CDR3 size: 13 residues. Germline-derived CDR1 and CDR2 are SGHKS and YYEKEE (reference sequence). The CDR3 spells CASSGTRGDEQYF. CDR3 DNA sequence: TGTGCCAGCAGCGGGACTAGAGGGGACGAGCAGTACTTC.

This clone has a count of ten or more. The chain uses TRBV21-1 and TRBJ1-2; TRBD1 was called by the table and not checked on the DNA. TRBV21-1 is deemed a pseudogene. This CDR3 is built from 15 residues. CDR3 sequence: CASSSRDRADYGYTF. The CDR3 DNA reads as TGTGCCAGCAGCAGCCGGGACAGGGCAGACTATGGCTACACCTTC.

This rearrangement joins TRBV19 to TRBJ1-1; D may be TRBD1 (6 bases). V shed 11 bases and J shed 6 bases, with 16 bases lying between them. CDR3 length: 12 amino acids. Germline V lookup: CDR1 LNHDA, CDR2 SQIVND (reference sequence). CDR3 in amino acids: CAVQGNSPEAFF. In nucleotides, the CDR3 is TGTGCCGTACAGGGAAATTCCCCTGAAGCTTTCTTT.

V usage is TRBV28 and J usage is TRBJ1-2; TRBD1 matches 11 bases. The junction had 5 bases not matched to a gene; V was cut back by 4 bases and J by 4 bases. This CDR3 has 15 residues. CDR1 is MDHEN, CDR2 SYDVKM, per germline. The CDR3 DNA follows: TGTGCCAGCAGTTCCGGGACAGGGGGAATCTATGGCTACACCTTC. Its protein product is CASSSGTGGIYGYTF.

The genes are TRBV12-3 or TRBV12-4 and TRBJ1-5; the match to TRBD1 covers 7 bases. V shed 6 bases and J 8 bases; nucleotides not matched to a gene: 7. The CDR3 runs to 13 residues. CDR3 sequence: CASSETGFKPQHF. DNA of the CDR3: TGTGCCAGCAGCGAGACAGGGTTCAAGCCCCAGCATTTT.

This clone was detected only a few times. The chain uses TRBV18 and TRBJ2-3, with a weak D call TRBD2 (6 bases). Germline values: CDR1 KGHSH, CDR2 LQKENI. V lost 9 bases and J lost 4, with 11 bases in between. There are 12 residues in the CDR3. For the CDR3, the DNA is TGTGCCAGTACCAGGGAGGCAGATACGCAGTATTTT. It encodes CASTREADTQYF. The full variable domain, with the rest looked up from reference TRBV18 and TRBJ2-3, is NAGVMQNPRHLVRRRGQEARLRCSPMKGHSHVYWYRQLPEEGLKFMVYLQKENIIDESGMPKERFSAEFPKEGPSILRIQQVVRGDSAAYFCASTREADTQYFGPGTRLTVL.

The genes are TRBV5-6 and TRBJ1-1; 7 bases align to TRBD1. The ends lost 3 bases at V and 6 bases at J; junction bases unmatched: 8. CDR3 length: 14 residues. Germline CDR1 is SGHDT and CDR2 is YYEEEE. This chain's CDR3 is CASSSFDREAEAFF. DNA for the CDR3: TGTGCCAGCAGCTCTTTTGACAGGGAGGCTGAAGCTTTCTTT.

V and J are TRBV3-1 (or the pseudogene TRBV3-2) and TRBJ1-2; 12 bases match TRBD1. The V and J ends lost 3 bases and 8 bases, in that order; junction bases with no gene match: 4. CDR1 is LGHDT, CDR2 YNNKEL, per germline (reference sequence). The CDR3 covers 14 residues. The DNA of the CDR3 is TGTGCCAGCAGCCAGGGACAGGGGGCGAGAGGCTACACCTTC. Protein product: CASSQGQGARGYTF.

The rearrangement joins TRBV29-1 to TRBJ1-3; tentatively, D is TRBD1 (5 bases). Germline values: CDR1 SQVTM, CDR2 ANQGSEA. The CDR3 contains 14 residues. Trimming left V 0 bases short and J 2 bases short, with 8 bases between. CDR3: CSVEDRGTGNTIYF. The CDR3 coding sequence is TGCAGCGTTGAAGATCGGGGGACTGGAAACACCATATATTTT. Full variable domain (rest looked up from reference TRBV29-1 and TRBJ1-3): SAVISQKPSRDICQRGTSLTIQCQVDSQVTMMFWYRQQPGQSLTLIATANQGSEATYESGFVIDKFPISRPNLTFSTLTVSNMSPEDSSIYLCSVEDRGTGNTIYFGEGSWLTVV.

This clone was observed a single time. The CDR3 spells CASSSVTEAFF. DNA of the CDR3: TGTGCCAGCAGCAGCGTGACTGAAGCTTTCTTT. V and J are TRBV7-9 and TRBJ1-1; D remains unclear. This CDR3 is built from 11 residues. V was trimmed by 5 bases and J by 5 bases, leaving 6 bases between them. Looked up from germline, CDR1 is SEHNR and CDR2 is FQNEAQ (reference sequence).

The chain joins TRBV20-1 to TRBJ1-4; maybe TRBD1 (6 bases). Trimming took 3 bases from V and 11 from J, leaving 10 bases between them. The CDR3 contains 11 residues. Germline CDR1 and CDR2: DFQATT and SNEGSKA (reference sequence). CDR3 nucleotide sequence: TGCAGTGCTAGCCGGGACATGAAACTGTTTTTT. Its protein product is CSASRDMKLFF.

The V call is TRBV5-1, the J call TRBJ1-4, with unresolved D. From germline, CDR1 is SGHRS and CDR2 YFSETQ. Trimming removed 1 base at V and 4 bases at J, with 11 bases between. The CDR3 covers 15 residues. The CDR3 spells CASSLTSVYNEKLFF. The CDR3 coding sequence is TGCGCCAGCAGCTTGACGTCAGTATATAATGAAAAACTGTTTTTT.

The gene calls are TRBV5-1 and TRBJ1-1; a possible D gene is TRBD1 (6 bases). Trimming left V 6 bases short and J 3 bases short, with 15 bases between. The CDR3 is made up of 14 amino acids. CDR1 and CDR2 (germline): SGHRS, YFSETQ. Here the CDR3 DNA reads TGCGCCAGCAAGAGGACACAGGGCGACACTGAAGCTTTCTTT. It translates to CASKRTQGDTEAFF.

V is TRBV30 and J is TRBJ1-4; 7 bases are shared with TRBD1. CDR1 is GTSNPN, CDR2 SVGIG, per germline (reference sequence). The CDR3 is 13 amino acids. The V segment lost 6 bases and the J segment 8 bases; nucleotides outside the gene matches: 9. CDR3 in amino acids: CACWTGGREKLFF. The CDR3 DNA sequence: TGTGCCTGTTGGACAGGCGGCAGGGAAAAACTGTTTTTT.

The chain is built from TRBV19 and TRBJ1-1; 7 bases are a match to TRBD1. Trimming took 5 bases from V and 1 from J; bases not matched to a gene: 7. This CDR3 comprises 15 residues. Germline loops: CDR1 LNHDA, CDR2 SQIVND (reference sequence). Written as DNA, the CDR3 is TGTGCCAGTAGTTACCGACAGGGTGGGAACACTGAAGCTTTCTTT. Protein product: CASSYRQGGNTEAFF. The complete variable domain, with remaining parts taken from reference TRBV19 and TRBJ1-1, reads DGGITQSPKYLFRKEGQNVTLSCEQNLNHDAMYWYRQDPGQGLRLIYYSQIVNDFQKGDIAEGYSVSREKKESFPLTVTSAQKNPTAFYLCASSYRQGGNTEAFFGQGTRLTVV.

The chain employs TRBV7-9 and TRBJ1-3; 9 bases match TRBD1. Germline V gives CDR1 SEHNR, CDR2 FQNEAQ (reference sequence). The V and J ends lost 5 bases and 8 bases, in that order; junction bases with no gene match: 13. The CDR3 is made up of 16 amino acids. The chain's CDR3 is CASSPAGTGNFDTIYF. The CDR3 nucleotides are TGTGCCAGCAGCCCGGCCGGGACAGGGAATTTTGACACCATATATTTT.

The chain couples TRBV4-1 to TRBJ1-2; TRBD1 matches 10 bases. Germline V CDR1 and CDR2: MGHRA, YSYEKL. This CDR3 is built from 14 residues. Trimming cost V 6 bases and J 7 bases; bases outside gene matches: 8. CDR3 in DNA: TGCGCCAGCAGAAAACCGGGACAGGGGTTTGGCTACACCTTC. It is translated as CASRKPGQGFGYTF.

This chain uses TRBV10-3 with TRBJ1-2; 7 nucleotides agree with TRBD1. Trimming at V came to 2 bases and at J to 8 bases, leaving 8 bases not matched to a gene. Germline lookup yields CDR1 ENHRY and CDR2 SYGVKD. CDR3 length: 14 amino acids. CDR3 in DNA: TGTGCCATCAGTGAGACGACAGGGCGGTTCGGCTACACCTTC. Amino acids: CAISETTGRFGYTF.

The chain is built from TRBV7-8 and TRBJ2-1; the D gene is possibly TRBD2 (6 bases). The CDR3 contains 15 residues. Germline CDR1 reads SGHVS; CDR2 reads FQNEAQ. The V end was cut by 3 bases, the J end by 1 base, with 10 bases between. In DNA form, the CDR3 reads TGTGCCAGCAGCTTTTTGGGGGGTTCCTACAATGAGCAGTTCTTC. This translates into CASSFLGGSYNEQFF.